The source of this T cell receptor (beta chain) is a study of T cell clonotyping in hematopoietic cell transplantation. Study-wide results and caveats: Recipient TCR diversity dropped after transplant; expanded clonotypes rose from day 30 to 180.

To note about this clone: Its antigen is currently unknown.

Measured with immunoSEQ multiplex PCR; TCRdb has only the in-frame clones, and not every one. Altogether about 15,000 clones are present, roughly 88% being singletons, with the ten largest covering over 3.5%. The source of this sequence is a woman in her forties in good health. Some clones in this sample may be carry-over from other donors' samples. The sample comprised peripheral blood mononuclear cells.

The CDR3 spells CASSRTASRAFF. CDR3 nucleotide sequence: TGTGCCAGCAGCAGAACTGCCTCTCGAGCTTTCTTT. V usage is TRBV14 and J usage is TRBJ1-1; D remains ambiguous. Germline CDR1 is SGHDN and CDR2 is FVKESK. V shed 5 bases and J shed 10 bases, with 14 bases lying between them. The CDR3 is made up of 12 amino acids. The variable domain in full, completed from reference TRBV14 and TRBJ1-1, reads EAGVTQFPSHSVIEKGQTVTLRCDPISGHDNLYWYRRVMGKEIKFLLHFVKESKQDESGMPNNRFLAERTGGTYSTLKVQPAELEDSGVYFCASSRTASRAFFGQGTRLTVV.